The rows below give T cell receptor beta chains drawn from one sample of a study of shared clonotypes between healthy human individuals. Clones were read by immunoSEQ multiplex PCR, and TCRdb kept only the in-frame ones, dropping some. Of under 1,900,000 clones listed, just under 99% are singletons. The sequenced sample consisted of naive CD4+ T cells sorted from blood. The receptors were sampled from a man under 40 in good health. The CDR3 runs from the conserved cysteine through the conserved F or W. D genes are given only for firm matches. Clone size, where shown, is once, few, many, or a class for clones that have expanded.

TGCGCCAGCAGCTTGGGGCTAGCGGGGACAGATACGCAGTATTTT CASSLGLAGTDTQYF TRBV5-1 - TRBD2 TRBJ2-3
TGTGCCACCCAAGGGCCGTCTCTAGCTAACTATGGCTACACCTTC CATQGPSLANYGYTF TRBV25-1 - - TRBJ1-2
TGTGCCAGCAGCGTAGCTCACTTGAGTAACTATGGCTACACCTTC CASSVAHLSNYGYTF TRBV9 - - TRBJ1-2
TGTGCCAGCTCACCAATGGGGGCCAACACTGAAGCTTTCTTT CASSPMGANTEAFF TRBV18 - - TRBJ1-1
TGTGCCAGCAGCTTTTGGGACAGGGCCACCGGGGAGCTGTTTTTT CASSFWDRATGELFF TRBV5-5 - TRBD1 TRBJ2-2
TGTGCCAGCAGCTTTAAGGGACACCCCTACGAGCAGTACTTC CASSFKGHPYEQYF TRBV5-4 - - TRBJ2-7
TGTGCCAGCAGAGCACTCCGACGGACGCAGTTCTTC CASRALRRTQFF TRBV28 - - TRBJ2-1
TGTGCCTGGAGTTGGGGACTAGGCTACGAGCAGTACTTC CAWSWGLGYEQYF TRBV30 - TRBD2 TRBJ2-7
TGTGCCAGCAGTGAAGCGACGGTTAGCAATCAGCCCCAGCATTTT CASSEATVSNQPQHF TRBV2 - - TRBJ1-5
TGCAGCGTATCGCGGAATGAGCAGTTCTTC CSVSRNEQFF TRBV29-1 - - TRBJ2-1
TGTGCCAGCAGCCAAGTTAGTAGTTCGGAGACCCAGTACTTC CASSQVSSSETQYF TRBV4-2 - - TRBJ2-5
TGCGCCAGCAGCCAAGTCATCAGTTACGAGCAGTACTTC CASSQVISYEQYF TRBV4-3 - - TRBJ2-7
TGTGCCAGCAGCTTTAACGACGCTCGCTACGAGCAGTACTTC CASSFNDARYEQYF TRBV7-8 - - TRBJ2-7
TGTGCCAGTAGTGTACTCCCGGGACTAGCGGGAGTTTACGAGCAGTACTTC CASSVLPGLAGVYEQYF TRBV19 once TRBD2 TRBJ2-7
TGTGCCAGCAGCTTACTAGCGGGAGAGTCAGATACGCAGTATTTT CASSLLAGESDTQYF TRBV7-3 - TRBD2 TRBJ2-3
TGCAGCTCAACTCAACTAGCGGGAGGTAGCAATGAGCAGTTCTTC CSSTQLAGGSNEQFF TRBV29-1 - TRBD2 TRBJ2-1
TGCGCCAGCAGCTTGTATTCTTCCTACGAGCAGTACTTC CASSLYSSYEQYF TRBV5-1 - - TRBJ2-7
TGTGCCAGCTCAAAAAGAAACTCCTACGAGCAGTACTTC CASSKRNSYEQYF TRBV11-2 once - TRBJ2-7
TGTGCCAGCCCCCCCGGGCCTTCGACACTAAACACCGGGGAGCTGTTTTTT CASPPGPSTLNTGELFF TRBV18 - - TRBJ2-2
TGTGCAAGTCGCTTTAATAGCAATCAGCCCCAGCATTTT CASRFNSNQPQHF TRBV12-2 few - TRBJ1-5
TGTGCCAGCAGCTCCGGGACAGGGGTATACAATGAGCAGTTCTTC CASSSGTGVYNEQFF TRBV11-2 once TRBD1 TRBJ2-1
TGTGCCAGCAGTCTAACGTTGGAGACCCAGTACTTC CASSLTLETQYF TRBV14 - - TRBJ2-5
TGTGCCAGCAATGTTAGAGACACCGGGGAGCTGTTTTTT CASNVRDTGELFF TRBV2 - - TRBJ2-2
TGCAGCGTTGCCAGCATCAACGAGCAGTACTTC CSVASINEQYF TRBV29-1 - - TRBJ2-7
TGTGCCTGGAGTGTATCTTACCGGGGCGCTGAAGCTTTCTTT CAWSVSYRGAEAFF TRBV30 - - TRBJ1-1
TGTGCCAGCAATCGACCGACAGGTCAGACCGAGCAGTACTTC CASNRPTGQTEQYF TRBV6-5 - - TRBJ2-7
TGTGCCAGCTCACCTACAGGGGAAAACACTGAAGCTTTCTTT CASSPTGENTEAFF TRBV18 - TRBD1 TRBJ1-1
TGCGCCAGCAGCGGTCAGGGGCCAGCTAACACCGGGGAGCTGTTTTTT CASSGQGPANTGELFF TRBV5-1 - - TRBJ2-2
TGTGCCAGCAGCTTAACGGGACTACCCAGTGGGGAGCAGTTCTTC CASSLTGLPSGEQFF TRBV7-3 - TRBD2 TRBJ2-1
TGCGCCAGCAGCCAAGATTATGGCGGATCCTATCAGCCCCAGCATTTT CASSQDYGGSYQPQHF TRBV4-1 - - TRBJ1-5
TGTGCCAGCAGCCCAGAGGGGTTAGCGGGAGGACGCACTTATACGCAGTATTTT CASSPEGLAGGRTYTQYF TRBV7-2 - TRBD2 TRBJ2-3